The text below deals with one T cell receptor (beta chain). Here immunoSEQ multiplex PCR was the method, and the copy in TCRdb shows in-frame clones only, minus some. This repertoire shows fewer than 100,000 clones, 82% found once; its top ten account for over 7.5%. Germline lookup yields CDR1 SGDLS and CDR2 YYNGEE. This CDR3 is 14 amino acids long. V was trimmed by 4 bases and J by 4 bases, leaving 12 bases between them. This sample was included in a study of control samples from healthy donors and cancer patients. Sequencing was performed on blood. The sequence derives from a woman aged 60 to 75 in good health. This rearrangement joins TRBV9 to TRBJ1-5; a possible D gene is TRBD1 (6 bases). CDR3 region: CASSPGAQNQPQHF. CDR3 DNA sequence: TGTGCCAGCAGCCCAGGGGCGCAGAATCAGCCCCAGCATTTT.